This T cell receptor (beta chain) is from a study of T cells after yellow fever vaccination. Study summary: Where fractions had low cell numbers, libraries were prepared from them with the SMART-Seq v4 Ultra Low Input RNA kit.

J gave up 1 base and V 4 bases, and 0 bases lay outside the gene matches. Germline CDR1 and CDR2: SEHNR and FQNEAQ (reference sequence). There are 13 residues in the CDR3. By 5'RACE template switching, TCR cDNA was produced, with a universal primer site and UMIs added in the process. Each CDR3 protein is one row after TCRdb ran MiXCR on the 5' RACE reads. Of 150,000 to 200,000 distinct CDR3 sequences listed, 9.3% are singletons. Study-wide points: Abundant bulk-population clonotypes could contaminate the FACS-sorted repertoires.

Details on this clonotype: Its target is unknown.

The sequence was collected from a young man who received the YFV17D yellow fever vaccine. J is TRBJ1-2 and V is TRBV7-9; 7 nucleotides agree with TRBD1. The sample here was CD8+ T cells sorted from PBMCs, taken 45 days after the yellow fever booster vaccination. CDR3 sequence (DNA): TGTGCCAGCAGCTCAGGGGGTAACTATGGCTACACCTTC. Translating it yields CASSSGGNYGYTF.